Included here is one TCR beta chain sequence, with context. Cyclophosphamide on days +3 and +4 followed busulfan-fludarabine conditioning and a marrow graft. Germline CDR1 LGHNT, CDR2 FRNRAP. V gave up 0 bases and J gave up 2 bases, with 20 bases separating them. This CDR3 spans 18 amino acids. This specimen belongs to a study of T cells after posttransplantation cyclophosphamide. Assay used: immunoSEQ multiplex PCR; TCRdb lists only in-frame clones, some missing. Of 6,000 to 7,500 clones listed, roughly 86% were seen once; the top ten hold 20% to 25%. The clonotype was recovered from a female patient between 50 and 59 years old who received an allogeneic stem cell transplant from a related donor, was CMV-positive, and had no GVHD. Some T cells may have come from the graft donor. The sequencing used PBMCs, collected after allogeneic stem cell transplant with posttransplant cyclophosphamide. The V and J genes are TRBV12-5 and TRBJ2-7; tentatively, D is TRBD1 (6 bases). CDR3 nucleotide sequence: TGTGCTAGTGGTTTGGTCCTCGAAGGACAGAAAAAGGCCTACGAGCAGTACTTC. Translating it yields CASGLVLEGQKKAYEQYF.